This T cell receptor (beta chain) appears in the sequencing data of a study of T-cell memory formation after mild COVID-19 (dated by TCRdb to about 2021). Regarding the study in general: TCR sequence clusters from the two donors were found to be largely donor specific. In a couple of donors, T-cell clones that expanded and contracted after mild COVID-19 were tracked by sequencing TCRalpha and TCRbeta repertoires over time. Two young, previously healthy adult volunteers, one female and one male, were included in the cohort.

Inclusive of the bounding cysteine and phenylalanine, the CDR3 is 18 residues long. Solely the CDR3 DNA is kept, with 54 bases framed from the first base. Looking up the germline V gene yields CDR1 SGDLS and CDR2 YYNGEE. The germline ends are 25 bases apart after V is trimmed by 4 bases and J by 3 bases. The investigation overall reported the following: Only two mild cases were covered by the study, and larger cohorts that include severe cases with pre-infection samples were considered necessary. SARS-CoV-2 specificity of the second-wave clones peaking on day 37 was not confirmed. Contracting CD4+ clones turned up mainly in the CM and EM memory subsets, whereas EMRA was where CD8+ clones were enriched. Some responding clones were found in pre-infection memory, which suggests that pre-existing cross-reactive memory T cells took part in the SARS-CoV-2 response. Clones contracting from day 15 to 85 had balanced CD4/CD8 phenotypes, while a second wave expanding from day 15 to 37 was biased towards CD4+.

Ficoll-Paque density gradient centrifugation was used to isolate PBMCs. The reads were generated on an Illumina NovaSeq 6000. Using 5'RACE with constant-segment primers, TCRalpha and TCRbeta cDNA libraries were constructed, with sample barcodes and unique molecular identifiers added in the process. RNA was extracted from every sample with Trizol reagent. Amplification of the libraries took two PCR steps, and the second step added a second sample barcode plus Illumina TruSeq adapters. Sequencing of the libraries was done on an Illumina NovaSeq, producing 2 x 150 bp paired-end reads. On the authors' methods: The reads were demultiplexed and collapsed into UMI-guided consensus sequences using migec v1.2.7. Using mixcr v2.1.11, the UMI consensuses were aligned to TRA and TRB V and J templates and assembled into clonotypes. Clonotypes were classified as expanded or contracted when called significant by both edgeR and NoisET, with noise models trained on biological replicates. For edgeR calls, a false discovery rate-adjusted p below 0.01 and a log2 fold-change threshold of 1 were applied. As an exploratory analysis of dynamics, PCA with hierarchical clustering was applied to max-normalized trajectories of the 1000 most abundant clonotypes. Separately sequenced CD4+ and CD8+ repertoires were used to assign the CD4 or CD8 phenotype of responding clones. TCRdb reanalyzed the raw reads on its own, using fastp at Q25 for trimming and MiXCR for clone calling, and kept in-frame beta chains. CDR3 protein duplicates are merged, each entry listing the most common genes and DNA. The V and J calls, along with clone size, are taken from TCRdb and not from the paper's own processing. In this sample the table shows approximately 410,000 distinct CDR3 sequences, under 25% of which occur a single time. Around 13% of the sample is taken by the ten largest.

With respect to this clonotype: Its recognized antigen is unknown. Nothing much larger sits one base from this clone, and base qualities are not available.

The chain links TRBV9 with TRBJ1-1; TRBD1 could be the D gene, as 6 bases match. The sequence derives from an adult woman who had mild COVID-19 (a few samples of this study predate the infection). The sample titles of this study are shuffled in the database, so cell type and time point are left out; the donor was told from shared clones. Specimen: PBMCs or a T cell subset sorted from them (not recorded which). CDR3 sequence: CASSSHNYIRGGDTEAFF. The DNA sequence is TGTGCCAGCAGCTCACACAACTACATCAGGGGAGGGGACACTGAAGCTTTCTTT.